This TCR beta chain was profiled in a study of regulatory T cells in long-lasting Graves disease. Regarding time point: newly diagnosed GD, antithyroid drugs for less than 3 months. Making the TCR library involved RNA that had been extracted from PBMCs. CDR3 length: 16 amino acids. Germline values: CDR1 MNHEY, CDR2 SVGAGI. V shed 2 bases, J shed 2 bases, and the junction held 6 bases outside the gene matches. Sequencing libraries for TCR beta were prepared with iRepertoire HTBI primers and Arm-PCR of CDR3 regions. TCRdb called the multiplex PCR reads again in MiXCR, with one record for every CDR3 protein. The sample shows 560,000 or so distinct CDR3 sequences, around 15% of them seen only once. These data also featured in a second study, about T cells in Graves' hyperthyroidism and ophthalmopathy.

This sequence originates from a man between 18 and 29 years old with Graves disease. The sample consisted of peripheral blood mononuclear cells (PBMCs), taken at new diagnosis, from a patient treated with antithyroid drugs. The chain couples TRBV6-5 to TRBJ1-5; 7 bases are a match to TRBD1. The CDR3 loop reads CASSYPTGVGNQPQHF. The CDR3 region has the DNA TGTGCCAGCAGTTACCCCACAGGGGTCGGCAATCAGCCCCAGCATTTT.